This T cell receptor (beta chain) comes out of a study of T cell repertoires in cytomegalovirus infection. Turning to the study itself: The authors relied on CMV epitopes, both recently identified HLA-C-restricted and well-studied HLA-B-restricted. Indications of both CMV infection and matching HLA type were provided by public TCR beta signatures. General observations from the study: In two of eight donors, the top clonotype was HLA-C-restricted CMV-specific. Public TCR beta family frequency separated CMV-and-HLA carriers, including in an independent cohort.

V gave up 6 bases and J gave up 0 bases, with 11 bases separating them. The length of the CDR3 is 14 residues. Per germline, CDR1 ENHRY and CDR2 SYGVKD. The sample holds many counts of this clonotype. Antigen specificity is unknown. TCRdb independently ran MiXCR on the reads; one entry per CDR3 protein. The sample has about 770,000 distinct CDR3 sequences, about 27% seen once. This receptor was taken from a human donor in good health (CMV status not recorded). Some clones in this sample may be carry-over from other donors' samples. The chain links TRBV10-3 to TRBJ1-1, with no clear D. Sequences were derived from cultured CD8+ T cells from PBMCs, sampled from culture after CMV antigen stimulation. This chain's CDR3 is CAIRNGQLNTEAFF. CDR3 coding DNA: TGTGCCATCAGGAACGGCCAGCTGAACACTGAAGCTTTCTTT.